This is a list of T cell receptor beta chains from one sample in a study of blood T cell repertoires in COVID-19. The repertoire was sequenced with immunoSEQ multiplex PCR; TCRdb's copy has only in-frame clones and lacks some. The table records over 200,000 clones, roughly 88% of them present only once. Sequencing used peripheral blood. The receptors here all came from a man aged 18 to 29 with active or convalescent COVID-19. The CDR3 runs from the conserved cysteine through the conserved F or W. Each record gives: J gene, D gene, V gene, clone size, CDR3 DNA, CDR3 protein. The D gene is left open where the match is weak. Some rows have no size entry. The others give once, few or many, or a class for an expanded clone.

TRBJ1-6,TRBD1,TRBV3-1/TRBV3-2,NA,TGTGCCAGCAGCCTAAAGCACGGACAGGGGGCGCAGAATTCACCCCTCCACTTT,CASSLKHGQGAQNSPLHF
TRBJ1-1,NA,TRBV30,NA,TGTGCCTGGAGTCGGACGGGAGAAGCTTTCTTT,CAWSRTGEAFF
TRBJ2-7,NA,TRBV19,NA,TGTGTCAGTACCAGTGTTTCGTACGAGCAGTACTTC,CVSTSVSYEQYF
TRBJ1-1,TRBD1,TRBV14,few,TGTGCCAGCAGCCACCGCGGACAGGCGAACACTGAAGCTTTCTTT,CASSHRGQANTEAFF
TRBJ2-1,NA,TRBV7-2,NA,TGTGCCAGCAGCTGGGCTAAATACAATGAGCAGTTCTTC,CASSWAKYNEQFF
TRBJ2-1,TRBD2,TRBV28,NA,TGTGCCAGCAGCCCCATTGGACTAGCGGGAGTTGGTGAGCAGTTCTTC,CASSPIGLAGVGEQFF
TRBJ2-3,NA,TRBV7-9,NA,TGTGCCAGCAGACCGGGTTTGGCTCTAGGGGATTTTGATACGCAGTATTTT,CASRPGLALGDFDTQYF
TRBJ2-5,TRBD1,TRBV5-6,NA,TGTGCCAGCAGCTGGCCGGGACAGGAGACCCAGTACTTC,CASSWPGQETQYF
TRBJ2-7,TRBD2,TRBV5-1,NA,TGCGCCAGCAGCGGAACTAGCGGTTCCGGGGAGCAGTACTTC,CASSGTSGSGEQYF
TRBJ1-1,NA,TRBV5-6,NA,TGTGCCAGCAGCTTTATTGCTTCTCCGGGGAACACTGAAGCTTTCTTT,CASSFIASPGNTEAFF
TRBJ2-1,NA,TRBV6-5,NA,TGTGCCAGCGGGGTTCGGGGCAATGAGCAGTTCTTC,CASGVRGNEQFF
TRBJ1-1,NA,TRBV7-9,NA,TGTGCCAGCAGTCCGATCCAGTTGAACACTGAAGCTTTCTTT,CASSPIQLNTEAFF
TRBJ1-2,NA,TRBV27,NA,TGTGCCAGCAGGGAAACAGGGCGCGCGTACTATGGCTACACCTTC,CASRETGRAYYGYTF
TRBJ2-7,NA,TRBV6-5,NA,TGTGCCAGCACCGGGGTTCCCCCCTCCCACGAGCAGTACTTC,CASTGVPPSHEQYF
TRBJ2-1,TRBD2,TRBV19,NA,TGTGCCAGTAGTAGGACTAGCTTCAATGAGCAGTTCTTC,CASSRTSFNEQFF
TRBJ2-1,NA,TRBV25-1,once,TGTGCCAGCAGTGATATGCGGCAGGGAGGTCTGTCAAATGAGCAGTTCTTC,CASSDMRQGGLSNEQFF
TRBJ1-2,TRBD1,TRBV11-2,NA,TGTGCCAGCAGTCCCCTACTCCAGGGGGATGGCTACACCTTC,CASSPLLQGDGYTF
TRBJ1-3,NA,TRBV7-6,NA,TGTGCCAGCAGCTTAGAGTCTTCGGTCTCTGGAAACACCATATATTTT,CASSLESSVSGNTIYF
TRBJ2-3,TRBD2,TRBV24-1,NA,TGTGCCACCAGTCGAACCGGGACTAGCGGGAACACAGATACGCAGTATTTT,CATSRTGTSGNTDTQYF
TRBJ1-5,NA,TRBV18,NA,TGTGCCAGCTCGAGCTCGGAGGGGGGGAATAGCAATCAGCCCCAGCATTTT,CASSSSEGGNSNQPQHF
TRBJ1-1,NA,TRBV15,NA,TGTGCCACCTCGGGACACCCGCCCACTGAAGCTTTCTTT,CATSGHPPTEAFF
TRBJ2-5,TRBD1,TRBV9,NA,TGTGCCAGCAGCGTAACAGGGGGCGCGGTTATATCTCAAGAGACCCAGTACTTC,CASSVTGGAVISQETQYF
TRBJ2-7,NA,TRBV25-1,NA,TGTGCCAGCAGTGAGGTCACGGTTTACGAGCAGTACTTC,CASSEVTVYEQYF
TRBJ1-6,NA,TRBV12-3/TRBV12-4,NA,TGTGCCAGCAGCCGCCAGTATAATTCACCCCTCCACTTT,CASSRQYNSPLHF
TRBJ1-4,NA,TRBV2,NA,TGTGCCAGCAGTGGTGGGGCCTCCAATGAAAAACTGTTTTTT,CASSGGASNEKLFF
TRBJ1-1,NA,TRBV6-1,once,TGTGCCAGCAGTGAAGGATGGGGGGGGGTATGGACTGAAGCTTTCTTT,CASSEGWGGVWTEAFF
TRBJ2-3,NA,TRBV27,NA,TGTGCCAGCAGTTTAAAGACTCCCGCTACAGATACGCAGTATTTT,CASSLKTPATDTQYF
TRBJ2-5,TRBD2,TRBV30,NA,TGTGCCTGGAGGCCTCCGGGACTAGCGAGGGAGACCCAGTACTTC,CAWRPPGLARETQYF
TRBJ1-1,NA,TRBV7-9,NA,TGTGCCAGCAGCCCGTTCTCGGGTACTGAAGCTTTCTTT,CASSPFSGTEAFF
TRBJ2-7,TRBD1,TRBV5-1,NA,TGCGCCAGCAGCTTGGCCGGTGGCAGGGGGCGCGACGAGCAGTACTTC,CASSLAGGRGRDEQYF
TRBJ2-4,NA,TRBV3-1/TRBV3-2,NA,TGTGCCAGCAGCCAAGATCGAGGGAAAAACATTCAGTACTTC,CASSQDRGKNIQYF
TRBJ1-3,NA,TRBV7-2,NA,TGTGCCAGCAGCTTAGAGCTGGGCAGAAAGGTACTCTCTGGAAACACCATATATTTT,CASSLELGRKVLSGNTIYF
TRBJ2-5,NA,TRBV4-1,NA,TGCGCCAGCAGCCAAGATCCGCCGGGAAAAGAGACCCAGTACTTC,CASSQDPPGKETQYF
TRBJ2-3,NA,TRBV7-3,NA,TGTGCCAGCAGCTTATACGGGGGGCGGACAGATACGCAGTATTTT,CASSLYGGRTDTQYF
TRBJ1-2,TRBD1,TRBV4-1,NA,TGCGCCAGCAGCCAAGATCTCGGGACAGGGGGCTCAAACTATGGCTACACCTTC,CASSQDLGTGGSNYGYTF
TRBJ1-5,NA,TRBV18,NA,TGTGCCAGCTCACCTATCTTTGGCAATCAGCCCCAGCATTTT,CASSPIFGNQPQHF
TRBJ2-2,NA,TRBV6-5,NA,TGTGCCAGCACGATTCCCGGGAGCGTCACCGGGGAGCTGTTTTTT,CASTIPGSVTGELFF
TRBJ2-3,TRBD2,TRBV11-3,NA,TGTGCCAGCAGCCATGGACTAGCGGGACAAGATACGCAGTATTTT,CASSHGLAGQDTQYF
TRBJ2-3,NA,TRBV3-1/TRBV3-2,NA,TGTGCCAGCAGCCACATATTACCCAAGACGTCTAGCAGAAGCACAGATACGCAGTATTTT,CASSHILPKTSSRSTDTQYF